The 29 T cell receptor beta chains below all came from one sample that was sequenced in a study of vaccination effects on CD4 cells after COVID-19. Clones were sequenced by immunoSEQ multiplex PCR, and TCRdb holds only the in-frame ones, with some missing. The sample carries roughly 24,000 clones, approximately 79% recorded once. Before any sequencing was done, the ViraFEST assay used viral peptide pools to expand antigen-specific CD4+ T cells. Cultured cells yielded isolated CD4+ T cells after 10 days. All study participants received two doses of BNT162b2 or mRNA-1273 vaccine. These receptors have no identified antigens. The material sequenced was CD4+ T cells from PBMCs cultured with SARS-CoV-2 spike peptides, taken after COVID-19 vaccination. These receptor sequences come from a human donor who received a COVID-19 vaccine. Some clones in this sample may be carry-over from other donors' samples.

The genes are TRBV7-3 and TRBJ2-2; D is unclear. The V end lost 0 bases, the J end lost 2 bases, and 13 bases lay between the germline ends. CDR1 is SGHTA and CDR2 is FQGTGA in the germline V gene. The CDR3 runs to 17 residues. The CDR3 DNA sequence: TGTGCCAGCAGCTTAACCCCCCAGTTCTTAAACACCGGGGAGCTGTTTTTT. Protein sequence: CASSLTPQFLNTGELFF.

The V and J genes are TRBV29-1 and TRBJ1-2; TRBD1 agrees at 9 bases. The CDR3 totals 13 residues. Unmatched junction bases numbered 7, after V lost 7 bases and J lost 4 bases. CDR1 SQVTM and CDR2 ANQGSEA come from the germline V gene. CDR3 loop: CSAAGQGLYGYTF. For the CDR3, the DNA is TGCAGCGCCGCGGGACAGGGACTCTATGGCTACACCTTC.

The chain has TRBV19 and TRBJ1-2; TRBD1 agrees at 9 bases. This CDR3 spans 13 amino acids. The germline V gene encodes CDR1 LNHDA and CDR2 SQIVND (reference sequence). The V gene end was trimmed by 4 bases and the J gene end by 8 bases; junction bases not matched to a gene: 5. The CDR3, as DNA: TGTGCCAGTAGTACTACAACAGGGGGCGGCTACACCTTC. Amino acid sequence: CASSTTTGGGYTF.

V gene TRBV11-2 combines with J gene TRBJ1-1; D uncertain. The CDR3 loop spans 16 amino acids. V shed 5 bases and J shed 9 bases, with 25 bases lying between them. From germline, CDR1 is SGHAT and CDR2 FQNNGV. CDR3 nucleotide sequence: TGTGCCAGCAGCCACCGTGGGCGGGGTCTGTCTCTAAAAGCTTTCTTT. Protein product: CASSHRGRGLSLKAFF.

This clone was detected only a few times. The CDR3 DNA reads as TGTGCCAGCAGTGGTCACAATGAGCAGTTCTTC. As protein: CASSGHNEQFF. This sequence joins TRBV2 and TRBJ2-1, with D unclear. Germline V CDR1 and CDR2: SNHLY, FYNNEI. The germline V and J ends were trimmed by 4 bases and 5 bases, with 3 bases remaining between them. CDR3 length: 11 amino acids.

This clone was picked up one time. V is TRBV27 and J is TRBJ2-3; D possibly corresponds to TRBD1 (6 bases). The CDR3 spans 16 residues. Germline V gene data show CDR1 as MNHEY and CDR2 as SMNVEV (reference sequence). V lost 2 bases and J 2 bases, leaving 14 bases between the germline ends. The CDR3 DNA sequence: TGTGCCAGCAGTTTAACTCAACAGGGAACCACAGATACGCAGTATTTT. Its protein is CASSLTQQGTTDTQYF.

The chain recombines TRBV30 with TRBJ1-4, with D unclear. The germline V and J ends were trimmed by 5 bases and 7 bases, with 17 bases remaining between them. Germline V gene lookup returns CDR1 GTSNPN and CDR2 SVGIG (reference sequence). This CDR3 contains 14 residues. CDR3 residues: CAWLAPESGEKLFF. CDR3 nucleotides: TGTGCCTGGCTGGCCCCGGAAAGTGGTGAAAAACTGTTTTTT.

This CDR3 reads CASSVREGAGETQYF. CDR3 DNA sequence: TGTGCCAGCAGCGTAAGGGAGGGGGCGGGAGAGACCCAGTACTTC. The J gene is TRBJ2-5, the V gene TRBV9, with D possibly being TRBD1 or TRBD2 (7 bases each). Trimming left V 1 base short and J 4 bases short, with 14 bases between. Germline V gene data show CDR1 as SGDLS and CDR2 as YYNGEE. This CDR3 has 15 amino acids.

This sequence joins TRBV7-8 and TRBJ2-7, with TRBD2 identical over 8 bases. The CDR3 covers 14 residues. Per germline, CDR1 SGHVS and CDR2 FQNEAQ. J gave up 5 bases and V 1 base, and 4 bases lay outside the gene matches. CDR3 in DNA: TGTGCCAGCAGCTTAGGCGTCGGGGGGGACGAGCAGTACGTC. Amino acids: CASSLGVGGDEQYV.

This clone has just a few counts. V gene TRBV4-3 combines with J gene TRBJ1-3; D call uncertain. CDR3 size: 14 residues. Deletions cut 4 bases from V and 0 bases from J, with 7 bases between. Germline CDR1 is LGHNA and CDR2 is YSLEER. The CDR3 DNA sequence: TGCGCCAGCAGCCGGCAGGTCTCTGGAAACACCATATATTTT. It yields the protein CASSRQVSGNTIYF.

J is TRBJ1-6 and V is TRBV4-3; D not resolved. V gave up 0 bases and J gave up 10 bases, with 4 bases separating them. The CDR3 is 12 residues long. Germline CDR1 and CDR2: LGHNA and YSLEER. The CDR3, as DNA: TGCGCCAGCAGCCAAGAAGCATCACCCCTCCACTTT. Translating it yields CASSQEASPLHF.

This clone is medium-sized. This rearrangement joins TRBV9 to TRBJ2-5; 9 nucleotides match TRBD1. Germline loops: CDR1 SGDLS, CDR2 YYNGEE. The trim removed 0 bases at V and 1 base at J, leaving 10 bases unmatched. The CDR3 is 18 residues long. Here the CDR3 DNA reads TGTGCCAGCAGCGTAGTTGATTCAGGGACAGGGACCCAAGAGACCCAGTACTTC. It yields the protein CASSVVDSGTGTQETQYF.

The CDR3 DNA follows: TGTGCCACCAGTGATTCTGCGACAGGGGCTATAGAAAAACTGTTTTTT. Protein product: CATSDSATGAIEKLFF. J is TRBJ1-4 and V is TRBV24-1; 8 positions match TRBD1. The CDR3 loop spans 16 amino acids. The V and J ends lost 2 bases and 8 bases, in that order; junction bases with no gene match: 9. Germline lookup yields CDR1 KGHDR and CDR2 SFDVKD.

CDR3 sequence: CASSEWKGGTEAFF. The CDR3 DNA follows: TGTGCCAGCAGTGAATGGAAGGGTGGTACTGAAGCTTTCTTT. The chain is built from TRBV25-1 and TRBJ1-1; D unresolved. The germline V gene has CDR1 MGHDK and CDR2 SYGVNS. Trimming took off 1 base at V and 5 bases at J, with 11 bases between the two ends. The CDR3 length is 14 residues.

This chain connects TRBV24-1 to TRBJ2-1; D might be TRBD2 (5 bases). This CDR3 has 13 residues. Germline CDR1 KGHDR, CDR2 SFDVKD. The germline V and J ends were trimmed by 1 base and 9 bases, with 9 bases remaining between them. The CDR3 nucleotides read TGTGCCACCAGTGATTTCTTGGGGAGTGAGCAGTTCTTC. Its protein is CATSDFLGSEQFF.

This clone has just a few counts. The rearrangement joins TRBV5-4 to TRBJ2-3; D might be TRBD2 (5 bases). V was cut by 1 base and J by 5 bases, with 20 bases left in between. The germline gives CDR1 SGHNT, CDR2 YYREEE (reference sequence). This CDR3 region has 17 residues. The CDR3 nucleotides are TGTGCCAGCAGCTTGAGACCCGGGATCAAATACGGAGATACGCAGTATTTT. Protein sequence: CASSLRPGIKYGDTQYF.

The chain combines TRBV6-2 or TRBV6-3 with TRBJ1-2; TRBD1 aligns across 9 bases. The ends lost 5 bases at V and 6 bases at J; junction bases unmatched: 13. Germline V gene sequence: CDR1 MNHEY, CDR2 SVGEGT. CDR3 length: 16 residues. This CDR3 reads CASSNPTGTGKHGYTF. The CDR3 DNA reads TGTGCCAGCAGTAACCCCACCGGGACAGGGAAGCATGGCTACACCTTC.

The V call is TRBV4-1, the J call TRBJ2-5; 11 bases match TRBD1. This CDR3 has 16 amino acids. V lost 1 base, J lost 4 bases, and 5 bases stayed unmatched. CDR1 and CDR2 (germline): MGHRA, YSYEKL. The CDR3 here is CASSQAGQGGTETQYF. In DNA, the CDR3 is TGCGCCAGCAGCCAAGCGGGACAGGGGGGGACAGAGACCCAGTACTTC.

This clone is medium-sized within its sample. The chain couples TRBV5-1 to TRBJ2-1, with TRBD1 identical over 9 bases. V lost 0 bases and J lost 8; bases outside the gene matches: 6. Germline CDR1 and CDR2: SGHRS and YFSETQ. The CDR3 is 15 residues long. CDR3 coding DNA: TGCGCCAGCAGCTTGGGGGACAGGGAGCGGGATGAGCAGTTCTTC. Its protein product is CASSLGDRERDEQFF.

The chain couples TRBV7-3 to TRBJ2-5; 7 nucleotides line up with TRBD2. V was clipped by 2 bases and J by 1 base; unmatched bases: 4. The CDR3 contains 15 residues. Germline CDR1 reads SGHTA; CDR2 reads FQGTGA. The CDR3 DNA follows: TGTGCCAGCAGCTTAGGGGGGGTCAGCCAAGAGACCCAGTACTTC. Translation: CASSLGGVSQETQYF.

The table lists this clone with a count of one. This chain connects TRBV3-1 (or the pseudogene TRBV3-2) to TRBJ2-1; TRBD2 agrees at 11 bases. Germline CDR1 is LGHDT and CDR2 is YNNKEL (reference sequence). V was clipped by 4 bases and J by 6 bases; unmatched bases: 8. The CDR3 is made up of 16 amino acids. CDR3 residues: CASSPNWGTSGNEQFF. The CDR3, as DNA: TGTGCCAGCAGCCCCAACTGGGGGACTAGCGGCAATGAGCAGTTCTTC.

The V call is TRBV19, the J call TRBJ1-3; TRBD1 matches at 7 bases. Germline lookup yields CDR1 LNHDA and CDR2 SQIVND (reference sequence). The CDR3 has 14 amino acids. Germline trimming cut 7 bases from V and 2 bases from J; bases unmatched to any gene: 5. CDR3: CASNRQGAGNTIYF. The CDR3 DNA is TGTGCCAGTAACAGACAGGGAGCTGGAAACACCATATATTTT. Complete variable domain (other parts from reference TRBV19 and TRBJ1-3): DGGITQSPKYLFRKEGQNVTLSCEQNLNHDAMYWYRQDPGQGLRLIYYSQIVNDFQKGDIAEGYSVSREKKESFPLTVTSAQKNPTAFYLCASNRQGAGNTIYFGEGSWLTVV.

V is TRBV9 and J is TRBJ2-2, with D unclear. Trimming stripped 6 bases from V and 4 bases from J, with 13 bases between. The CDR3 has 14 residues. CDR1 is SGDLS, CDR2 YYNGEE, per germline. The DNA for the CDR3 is TGTGCCAGCACCCTTGGGTGGTCCACCGGGGAGCTGTTTTTT. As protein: CASTLGWSTGELFF.

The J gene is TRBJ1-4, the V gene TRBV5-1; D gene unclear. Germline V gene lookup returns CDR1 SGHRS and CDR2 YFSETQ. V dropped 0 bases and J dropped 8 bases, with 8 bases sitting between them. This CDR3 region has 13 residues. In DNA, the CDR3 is TGCGCCAGCAGCTTGGCCCCAAACGAAAAACTGTTTTTT. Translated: CASSLAPNEKLFF.

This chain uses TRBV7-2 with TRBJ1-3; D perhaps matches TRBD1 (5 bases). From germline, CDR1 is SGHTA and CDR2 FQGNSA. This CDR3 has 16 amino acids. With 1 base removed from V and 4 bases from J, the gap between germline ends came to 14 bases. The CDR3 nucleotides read TGTGCCAGCAGCTTAGTCGGCGCAGGGTCCGGAAACACCATATATTTT. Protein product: CASSLVGAGSGNTIYF.

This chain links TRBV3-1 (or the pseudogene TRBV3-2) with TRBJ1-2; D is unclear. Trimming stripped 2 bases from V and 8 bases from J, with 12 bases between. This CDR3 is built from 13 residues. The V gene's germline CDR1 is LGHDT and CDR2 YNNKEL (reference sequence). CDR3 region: CASSQPGNGGYTF. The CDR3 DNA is TGTGCCAGCAGCCAACCGGGCAACGGGGGCTACACCTTC.

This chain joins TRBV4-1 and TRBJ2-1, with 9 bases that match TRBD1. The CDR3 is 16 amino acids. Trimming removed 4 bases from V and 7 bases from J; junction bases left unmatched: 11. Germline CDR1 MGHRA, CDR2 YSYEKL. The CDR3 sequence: CASSPSRDRVSNEQFF. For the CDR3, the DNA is TGCGCCAGCAGCCCGTCCCGGGACAGGGTCAGTAATGAGCAGTTCTTC.

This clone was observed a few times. CDR3 sequence (DNA): TGTGCCAGCAGTTACTCGGGGACAGGGGGAATATCTAACTATGGCTACACCTTC. It codes for CASSYSGTGGISNYGYTF. The chain employs TRBV6-2 or TRBV6-3 and TRBJ1-2; 11 bases map to TRBD1. The CDR3 runs to 18 residues. Germline V gene lookup returns CDR1 MNHEY and CDR2 SVGEGT. With V trimmed by 0 bases and J by 0 bases, 6 bases remained unmatched.

The CDR3 nucleotides are TGTGCCAGAAGCTTGAGGGACAAAGGTGTTCGGCAGTACGTC. Translating gives CARSLRDKGVRQYV. The chain recombines TRBV5-3 with TRBJ2-7, with a weak D call TRBD1 (6 bases). TRBV5-3 is known as an ORF, though its function is uncertain. This CDR3 is built from 14 residues. The V gene lost 1 base and the J gene lost 9 bases, with 17 bases spanning the gap.